A single sample gave rise to the 15 T cell receptor beta chains below, sequenced in a study of T cells after yellow fever vaccination. TCRdb ran MiXCR on the 5' RACE reads and lists one entry per CDR3 protein. This table has roughly 150,000 distinct CDR3 sequences, around 7.7% appearing once. The sample in question was CD4+ T cells sorted from PBMCs, obtained 5 days after the yellow fever booster vaccination. These receptors all stem from a man aged 30-40 years who received the YFV17D yellow fever vaccine.

This clonotype was observed many times. The chain uses TRBV5-1 and TRBJ2-1; 10 bases are a match to TRBD2. The germline CDR1 and CDR2 sequences are SGHRS and YFSETQ. The CDR3 sequence is 15 residues long. The V segment lost 4 bases and the J segment 4 bases; nucleotides outside the gene matches: 5. CDR3 bases: TGCGCCAGCAGCGAGGGACTAGCGAATTACAATGAGCAGTTCTTC. Translating gives CASSEGLANYNEQFF.

Ten or more counts support this clonotype. The V call is TRBV3-1, the J call TRBJ2-5; 7 positions match TRBD2. Germline assignment: CDR1 LGHDT and CDR2 YNNKEL (reference sequence). The J segment lost 3 bases and the V segment lost 3 bases, leaving 1 base of the junction unmatched. This CDR3 has 13 amino acids. The CDR3 DNA is TGTGCCAGCAGCCACGGGACTAAAGAGACCCAGTACTTC. Translating it yields CASSHGTKETQYF.

This clonotype was recorded many times. The chain couples TRBV28 to TRBJ2-2, with D perhaps TRBD1 or TRBD2 (5 bases each). The CDR3 consists of 12 residues. Germline lookup yields CDR1 MDHEN and CDR2 SYDVKM. V was cut by 5 bases and J by 9 bases, with 10 bases left in between. The CDR3 region is CASSPVGRELFF. Written as DNA, the CDR3 is TGTGCCAGCAGTCCGGTGGGACGGGAGCTGTTTTTT.

This clonotype was counted many times. The rearrangement links TRBV12-3 or TRBV12-4 to TRBJ2-7; D possibly corresponds to TRBD1 (5 bases). The CDR3 is 10 residues long. Between the trimmed V and J ends, which lost 8 bases and 7 bases, there was a span of 9 bases. The chain's CDR3 is CASGDREQYF. The CDR3 DNA is TGTGCCAGCGGAGACAGAGAGCAGTACTTC.

This clonotype showed up many times. The chain is built from TRBV19 and TRBJ1-1; 7 bases fit TRBD1. The germline V gene encodes CDR1 LNHDA and CDR2 SQIVND (reference sequence). The CDR3 covers 11 residues. V shed 7 bases and J 12 bases; nucleotides not matched to a gene: 8. CDR3 DNA: TGTGCCAGTACCCGGGACAGACAAACTTTCTTT. It translates to CASTRDRQTFF.

This clonotype was found many times. J is TRBJ2-5 and V is TRBV7-2; 8 bases line up with TRBD1. Germline V gene data show CDR1 as SGHTA and CDR2 as FQGNSA. The J segment lost 6 bases and the V segment lost 2 bases, leaving 5 bases of the junction unmatched. The CDR3 length is 14 residues. CDR3 coding DNA: TGTGCCAGCAGCTTAACCCAGGGGGCTAAGACCCAGTACTTC. Encoded protein: CASSLTQGAKTQYF. Variable domain in full (rest from reference TRBV7-2 and TRBJ2-5): GAGVSQSPSNKVTEKGKDVELRCDPISGHTALYWYRQSLGQGLEFLIYFQGNSAPDKSGLPSDRFSAERTGGSVSTLTIQRTQQEDSAVYLCASSLTQGAKTQYFGPGTRLLVL.

This clonotype was counted ten times or more. The V gene is TRBV20-1, the J gene TRBJ2-1; TRBD2 matches 12 bases. Germline assignment: CDR1 DFQATT and CDR2 SNEGSKA (reference sequence). V shed 6 bases and J 7 bases; nucleotides not matched to a gene: 13. The CDR3 runs to 16 residues. For the CDR3, the DNA is TGCAGTGCGACTGTGACTAGCGGGAGAGGGGGAAATGAGCAGTTCTTC. Its protein is CSATVTSGRGGNEQFF.

This chain uses TRBV30 with TRBJ2-1, with TRBD2 identical over 9 bases. Per the germline V gene, CDR1 is GTSNPN and CDR2 is SVGIG (reference sequence). Trimming took 0 bases from V and 7 from J; bases not matched to a gene: 10. The CDR3 has 16 residues. The chain's CDR3 is CAWSVRSSGTINEQFF. As DNA, the CDR3 is TGTGCCTGGAGTGTACGGTCTAGCGGGACTATAAATGAGCAGTTCTTC.

This clonotype came up many times. The chain has TRBV28 and TRBJ2-7; D unclear. The germline V gene has CDR1 MDHEN and CDR2 SYDVKM. The CDR3 loop spans 13 amino acids. With 1 base removed from V and 4 bases from J, the gap between germline ends came to 8 bases. In DNA form, the CDR3 reads TGTGCCAGCAGTTTATCCGACCAGTACGAGCAGTACTTC. Encoded protein: CASSLSDQYEQYF.

As regards this clonotype: Possible read error: a much larger clone is one base away. The chain couples TRBV7-2 to TRBJ2-5; no definite D call. Per germline, CDR1 SGHTA and CDR2 FQGNSA. There are 11 residues in the CDR3. The CDR3 spells CASGLSKTQYF. DNA of the CDR3: TGTGCCAGCGGCTTATCCAAGACCCAGTACTTC.

This clonotype was counted only a few times. The V call is TRBV5-1, the J call TRBJ1-1, with a weak D call TRBD1 (5 bases). V lost 3 bases and J lost 3, with 12 bases in between. The CDR3 consists of 14 residues. Looked up from germline, CDR1 is SGHRS and CDR2 is YFSETQ. DNA of the CDR3: TGCGCCAGCAGCTGGACCGGGGGGGACACTGAAGCTTTCTTT. It encodes CASSWTGGDTEAFF.

Many counts were recorded for this clonotype. The V and J genes are TRBV4-1 and TRBJ2-7; D is uncertain. The CDR3 consists of 13 residues. Germline assignment: CDR1 MGHRA and CDR2 YSYEKL. Trimming took off 1 base at V and 3 bases at J, with 7 bases between the two ends. The CDR3 region is CASSQGANYEQYF. In DNA form, the CDR3 reads TGCGCCAGCAGCCAAGGAGCGAACTACGAGCAGTACTTC.

This clonotype was recorded many times. The rearrangement links TRBV7-9 to TRBJ2-2; 7 positions match TRBD2. CDR1 SEHNR and CDR2 FQNEAQ come from the germline V gene (reference sequence). The V segment lost 5 bases and the J segment 3 bases; nucleotides outside the gene matches: 12. The CDR3 runs 17 residues. The CDR3 DNA sequence: TGTGCCAGCAGCATACCCCTGATAGCGGGTGACACCGGGGAGCTGTTTTTT. It yields the protein CASSIPLIAGDTGELFF.

The chain uses TRBV4-2 and TRBJ1-6; 7 nucleotides match TRBD1. The CDR3 loop spans 14 amino acids. J was trimmed by 9 bases and V by 1 base; bases with no gene match: 3. Germline V gene sequence: CDR1 LGHNA, CDR2 YNFKEQ. In nucleotides, the CDR3 is TGTGCCAGCAGCCAAGTGGACAGGCCTTCACCCCTCCACTTT. Protein product: CASSQVDRPSPLHF.

This clonotype occurred many times. This chain connects TRBV29-1 to TRBJ2-3; 10 bases line up with TRBD2. This CDR3 has 13 amino acids. Germline-derived CDR1 and CDR2 are SQVTM and ANQGSEA. The V and J ends lost 7 bases and 1 base, in that order; junction bases with no gene match: 2. Here the CDR3 DNA reads TGCAGCGGGCTAGCGGGGGGCACAGATACGCAGTATTTT. Protein sequence: CSGLAGGTDTQYF.